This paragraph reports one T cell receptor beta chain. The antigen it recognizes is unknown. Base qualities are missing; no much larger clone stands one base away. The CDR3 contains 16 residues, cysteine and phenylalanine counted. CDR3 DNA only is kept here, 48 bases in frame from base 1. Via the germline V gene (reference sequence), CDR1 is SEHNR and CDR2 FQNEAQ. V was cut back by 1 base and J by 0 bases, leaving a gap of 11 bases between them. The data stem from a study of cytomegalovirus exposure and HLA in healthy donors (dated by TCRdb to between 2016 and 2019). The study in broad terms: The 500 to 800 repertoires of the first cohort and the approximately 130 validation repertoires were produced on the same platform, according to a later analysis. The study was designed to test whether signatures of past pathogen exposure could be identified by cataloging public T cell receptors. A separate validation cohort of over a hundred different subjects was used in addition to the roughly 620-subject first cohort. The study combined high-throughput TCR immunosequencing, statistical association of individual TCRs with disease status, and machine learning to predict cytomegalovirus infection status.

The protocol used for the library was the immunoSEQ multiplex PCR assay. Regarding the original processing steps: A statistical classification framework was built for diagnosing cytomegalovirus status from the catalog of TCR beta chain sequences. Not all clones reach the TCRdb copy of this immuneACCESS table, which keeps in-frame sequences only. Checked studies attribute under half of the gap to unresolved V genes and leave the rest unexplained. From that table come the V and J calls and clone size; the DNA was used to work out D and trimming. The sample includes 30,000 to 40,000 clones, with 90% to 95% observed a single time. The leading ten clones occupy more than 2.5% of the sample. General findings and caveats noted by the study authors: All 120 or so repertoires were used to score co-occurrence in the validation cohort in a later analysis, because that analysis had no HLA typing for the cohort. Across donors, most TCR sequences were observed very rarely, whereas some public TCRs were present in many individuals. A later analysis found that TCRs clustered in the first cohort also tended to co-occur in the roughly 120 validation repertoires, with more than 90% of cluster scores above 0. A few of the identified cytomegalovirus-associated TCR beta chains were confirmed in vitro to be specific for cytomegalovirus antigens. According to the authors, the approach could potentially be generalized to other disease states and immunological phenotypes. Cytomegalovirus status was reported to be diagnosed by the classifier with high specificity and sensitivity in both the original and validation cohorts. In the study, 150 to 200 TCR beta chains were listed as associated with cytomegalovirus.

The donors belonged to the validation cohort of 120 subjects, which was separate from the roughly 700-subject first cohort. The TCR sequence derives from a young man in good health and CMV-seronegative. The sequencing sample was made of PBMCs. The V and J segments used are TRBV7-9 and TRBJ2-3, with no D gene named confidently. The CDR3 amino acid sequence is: CASSLDGWRSTDTQYF. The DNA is TGTGCCAGCAGCTTAGACGGGTGGCGGAGCACAGATACGCAGTATTTT.